This T cell receptor (beta chain) was retrieved from a study of T cells after yellow fever vaccination. TCRdb reprocessed the 5' RACE reads via MiXCR and lists one record per CDR3 protein. Of hundreds of thousands of distinct CDR3 sequences in the sample, 3.6% are singletons; the top ten hold about a quarter. Ten or more counts support this clonotype. As yet, its antigen is unknown. Findings of the study overall: Abundant clonotypes (contaminants from the bulk population) could be present in FACS-sorted repertoires.

The V and J ends lost 4 bases and 5 bases respectively, with 18 bases between them. Germline loops: CDR1 SGHRS, CDR2 YFSETQ. The CDR3 contains 15 residues. The J gene is TRBJ2-5, the V gene TRBV5-1; D remains unclear. The sample in question was PBMCs, obtained on the day of the yellow fever booster vaccination. The source is a man aged 18 to 35 who received the YFV17D yellow fever vaccine. The CDR3: CASSPEFGGRETQYF. In nucleotides, the CDR3 is TGCGCCAGCAGCCCCGAATTCGGCGGTAGGGAGACCCAGTACTTC.